A selection of T cell receptor beta chains follows, all from one sample in a study of blood T cell repertoires in COVID-19. The repertoire was sequenced with immunoSEQ multiplex PCR; TCRdb's copy has only in-frame clones and lacks some. Of more than 110,000 clones listed, approximately 84% were seen once; the top ten hold 5% to 7.5%. The specimen sequenced was peripheral blood. The receptors were sampled from a human donor in a cohort sampled during active COVID-19. Both conserved end residues are part of each CDR3. The D gene is left open where the match is weak. Size tells how often a clone was seen (once, few, many) or the class of an expanded clone, and some rows leave it out.

abundance: NA; v_gene: TRBV7-9; j_gene: TRBJ2-7; d_gene: TRBD1; CDR3aa: CASSTTGGASYEQYF; CDR3nt: TGTGCCAGCAGTACTACAGGGGGCGCATCCTACGAGCAGTACTTC
abundance: NA; v_gene: TRBV6-5; j_gene: TRBJ1-6; d_gene: NA; CDR3aa: CASSSTPGVANSPLHF; CDR3nt: TGTGCCAGCAGTTCCACACCAGGGGTAGCGAATTCACCCCTCCACTTT
abundance: NA; v_gene: TRBV3-1/TRBV3-2; j_gene: TRBJ1-5; d_gene: TRBD1; CDR3aa: CASSQEGTGNQPQHF; CDR3nt: TGTGCCAGCAGCCAAGAAGGGACAGGCAATCAGCCCCAGCATTTT
abundance: NA; v_gene: TRBV16; j_gene: TRBJ1-2; d_gene: NA; CDR3aa: CASSQSRGSGYTF; CDR3nt: TGTGCCAGCAGCCAATCGAGAGGGAGCGGCTACACCTTC
abundance: once; v_gene: TRBV11-2; j_gene: TRBJ2-7; d_gene: NA; CDR3aa: CASSFAGVGGIYEQYF; CDR3nt: TGTGCCAGCAGCTTTGCGGGGGTAGGGGGGATCTACGAGCAGTACTTC
abundance: NA; v_gene: TRBV18; j_gene: TRBJ1-6; d_gene: TRBD1; CDR3aa: CASSPTGGQDSPLHF; CDR3nt: TGTGCCAGCTCACCTACAGGGGGTCAGGATTCACCCCTCCACTTT
abundance: NA; v_gene: TRBV5-4; j_gene: TRBJ1-2; d_gene: TRBD1; CDR3aa: CASSRMQDRPYGYTF; CDR3nt: TGTGCCAGCAGCCGAATGCAGGACAGGCCCTATGGCTACACCTTC
abundance: few; v_gene: TRBV5-4; j_gene: TRBJ2-5; d_gene: NA; CDR3aa: CASAPGGVGETQYF; CDR3nt: TGTGCCAGCGCCCCCGGAGGCGTGGGGGAGACCCAGTACTTC
abundance: NA; v_gene: TRBV28; j_gene: TRBJ1-4; d_gene: NA; CDR3aa: CASRREKLFF; CDR3nt: TGTGCCAGCAGGCGTGAAAAACTGTTTTTT
abundance: NA; v_gene: TRBV29-1; j_gene: TRBJ2-3; d_gene: NA; CDR3aa: CSVVGGQTDTQYF; CDR3nt: TGCAGCGTTGTCGGGGGGCAAACAGATACGCAGTATTTT
abundance: NA; v_gene: TRBV5-8; j_gene: TRBJ2-2; d_gene: TRBD2; CDR3aa: CASSPGLGIGELFF; CDR3nt: TGTGCCAGCAGCCCGGGACTAGGGATCGGGGAGCTGTTTTTT
abundance: NA; v_gene: TRBV30; j_gene: TRBJ2-7; d_gene: NA; CDR3aa: CAWSRQVLSTEQYF; CDR3nt: TGTGCCTGGTCCCGGCAGGTCCTCTCTACAGAGCAGTACTTC
abundance: NA; v_gene: TRBV14; j_gene: TRBJ1-2; d_gene: TRBD1; CDR3aa: CASSPGTGYGYTF; CDR3nt: TGTGCCAGCAGCCCCGGGACAGGCTATGGCTACACCTTC
abundance: NA; v_gene: TRBV4-2; j_gene: TRBJ2-2; d_gene: TRBD2; CDR3aa: CASTTQLKRGHTGELFF; CDR3nt: TGTGCCAGCACGACCCAATTAAAGCGGGGGCACACCGGGGAGCTGTTTTTT
abundance: NA; v_gene: TRBV5-1; j_gene: TRBJ2-5; d_gene: TRBD1; CDR3aa: CASSSDRGGETQYF; CDR3nt: TGCGCCAGCAGCTCGGACAGGGGAGGAGAGACCCAGTACTTC
abundance: NA; v_gene: TRBV5-1; j_gene: TRBJ2-3; d_gene: TRBD2; CDR3aa: CASSLRSGGATDTQYF; CDR3nt: TGCGCCAGCAGCTTAAGGAGCGGGGGGGCTACAGATACGCAGTATTTT
abundance: NA; v_gene: TRBV6-5; j_gene: TRBJ2-5; d_gene: TRBD1; CDR3aa: CASTPGQGQETQYF; CDR3nt: TGTGCCAGCACGCCGGGACAGGGCCAAGAGACCCAGTACTTC
abundance: NA; v_gene: TRBV5-5; j_gene: TRBJ1-6; d_gene: TRBD1; CDR3aa: CASSHHLGQGRPPLHF; CDR3nt: TGTGCCAGCAGCCACCACTTGGGACAGGGCCGGCCACCCCTCCACTTT
abundance: NA; v_gene: TRBV28; j_gene: TRBJ2-5; d_gene: TRBD2; CDR3aa: CASSPQRLAGVQETQYF; CDR3nt: TGTGCCAGCAGTCCCCAACGACTAGCGGGGGTCCAAGAGACCCAGTACTTC
abundance: NA; v_gene: TRBV5-6; j_gene: TRBJ1-2; d_gene: TRBD1; CDR3aa: CATSPGTGGPANYGYTF; CDR3nt: TGTGCCACCTCCCCGGGGACAGGGGGGCCGGCTAACTATGGCTACACCTTC